This T cell receptor (beta chain) appears in the sequencing data of a study of early T cells in non-severe SARS-CoV-2 infection. Study details: The input, bulk RNA from unsorted whole blood, was sequenced, and chains were unpaired. Overall study findings and caveats: A preference for anti-spike CD8 responses marked VDJdb matching, which missed private and CD4 specificities.

This clonotype was seen ten or more times. Its specificity is not known. Individual cDNA molecules received unique molecular identifiers. One entry per CDR3 protein, called by TCRdb with MiXCR from the 5' RACE reads. The sample records approximately 85,000 distinct CDR3 sequences, about 12% being singletons. The sample was whole blood. The TCR sequence derives from an adult who was a healthcare worker with PCR-confirmed SARS-CoV-2 infection or an uninfected control (not recorded which).

CDR3 nucleotide sequence: TGTGCCAGCAGTGATCCGACTAGCACAGATACGCAGTATTTT. Protein product: CASSDPTSTDTQYF. The rearrangement uses TRBV25-1 and TRBJ2-3; D is unclear. There are 14 residues in the CDR3. The V gene lost 3 bases and the J gene lost 0 bases, with 7 bases spanning the gap. Germline CDR1 MGHDK, CDR2 SYGVNS.